This T cell receptor beta chain was captured in a study of regulatory T cells in long-lasting Graves disease. Study in general: It was over 5 years of antithyroid drugs, with positive TSH receptor antibodies, that meant persistent Graves' disease.

Per germline, CDR1 DFQATT and CDR2 SNEGSKA (reference sequence). The V gene lost 6 bases and the J gene lost 6 bases, with 14 bases spanning the gap. The CDR3 is 12 residues long. CDR3 regions were amplified by Arm-PCR using iRepertoire HTBI primers to build TCR beta libraries. TCRdb recomputed calls from the multiplex PCR reads with MiXCR, one row per CDR3 protein. The sample has roughly 700,000 distinct CDR3 sequences; around 30% are singletons. As regards this clonotype: Its antigen is not known.

As for time point: persistent/refractory GD, antithyroid drugs over 5 years with positive TRAb. PBMC RNA served as the TCR library source. American Thyroid Association guidelines defined Graves' disease diagnosis. All patients originated from an endocrinology department located in Xi'an, China. Findings and caveats of the study: Preferential use of TRBV28, TRBJ1-2 and TRBJ2-5 was seen in persistent disease.

The source is a female donor with Graves disease. J is TRBJ1-2 and V is TRBV20-1, with D unresolved. The sequencing here drew on peripheral blood mononuclear cells (PBMCs), taken when the disease was refractory, from a patient treated with antithyroid drugs. CDR3 in amino acids: CSAHRSSDGYTF. In nucleotides, the CDR3 is TGCAGTGCACACCGGAGTTCGGATGGCTACACCTTC.